The 4 T cell receptor beta chains in this list originate from one sample, sequenced in a study of identical twins. TCRdb reanalysed the 5' RACE reads using MiXCR and keeps one entry per CDR3 protein. This sample carries about 430,000 distinct CDR3 sequences, less than 20% of them seen once, and the ten largest clones take approximately 12%. Sequencing input: naive T cells sorted from blood. These receptors all stem from a man aged 45-65 years in good health.

This clonotype was seen ten or more times. The chain uses TRBV28 and TRBJ2-1; D may be TRBD2 (6 bases). Between the trimmed V and J ends, which lost 3 bases and 7 bases, there was a span of 10 bases. Germline V gene data show CDR1 as MDHEN and CDR2 as SYDVKM. The length of the CDR3 is 13 residues. Here the CDR3 DNA reads TGTGCCAGCAGTTTGGAGGGGATGAATGAGCAGTTCTTC. It translates to CASSLEGMNEQFF. The variable domain in full, with the rest retrieved from reference TRBV28 and TRBJ2-1, is DVKVTQSSRYLVKRTGEKVFLECVQDMDHENMFWYRQDPGLGLRLIYFSYDVKMKEKGDIPEGYSVSREKKERFSLILESASTNQTSMYLCASSLEGMNEQFFGPGTRLTVL.

In this sample, this clonotype turned up a few times. The chain joins TRBV5-4 to TRBJ2-7; D perhaps matches TRBD1 (6 bases). V was clipped by 0 bases and J by 2 bases, with 12 bases between them. In germline, CDR1 is SGHNT, CDR2 YYREEE (reference sequence). This CDR3 comprises 15 residues. The CDR3 sequence is CASSLGQDLTYEQYF. In DNA, the CDR3 is TGTGCCAGCAGCTTGGGACAGGACCTAACCTACGAGCAGTACTTC.

V is TRBV7-9 and J is TRBJ2-4; D unclear. Trimming cost V 5 bases and J 8 bases, with 19 bases left between them. There are 15 residues in the CDR3. From germline, CDR1 is SEHNR and CDR2 FQNEAQ (reference sequence). The CDR3 DNA reads as TGTGCCAGCAGCCCTATCTATTCGTCGGGCGACATTCAGTACTTC. As protein: CASSPIYSSGDIQYF.

This chain connects TRBV10-3 to TRBJ1-1, with a weak D call TRBD1 (5 bases). This CDR3 has 11 amino acids. Trimming took 0 bases from V and 10 from J, leaving 6 bases between them. Germline V gene lookup returns CDR1 ENHRY and CDR2 SYGVKD. The CDR3 spells CAISESGGAFF. CDR3 nucleotides: TGTGCCATCAGTGAGTCCGGGGGAGCTTTCTTT.